This TCR beta chain came from a study of Graves' ophthalmopathy and Graves' hyperthyroidism. Study information: Hyperthyroidism showing no ophthalmopathy within 18 months of follow-up was stable.

Study-level results: Detected in blood as well were most expanded thyroid clonotypes with frequency above 0.001.

Physicians reached a diagnosis by relying on clinical symptoms, serum thyroxine, TRAb, thyroid ultrasound and orbital computed tomography. Amplified material comprised TCR beta CDR3 regions derived from RNA transcripts. The library came from an HTBI-primed first-round RT-PCR and a second-round multiplex PCR. TCRdb fed the multiplex PCR reads into MiXCR, producing one record per CDR3 protein. Here the sample spans 500,000 to 600,000 distinct CDR3 sequences, under 45% being singletons. A remark on this clonotype: Its specificity is not known.

CDR3 length: 12 amino acids. Germline CDR1 SEHNR, CDR2 FQNEAQ (reference sequence). The sequenced sample consisted of peripheral blood or thyroid tissue (not recorded which). The chain combines TRBV7-9 with TRBJ2-5; tentatively, D is TRBD2 (6 bases). The J call is doubtful: the DNA matches TRBJ2-3 better. The sequence was obtained from an adult man with Graves' hyperthyroidism. CDR3 sequence: CASSTNGGTQYF. In DNA, the CDR3 is TGTGCCAGCAGCACGAATGGAGGGACGCAGTATTTT.